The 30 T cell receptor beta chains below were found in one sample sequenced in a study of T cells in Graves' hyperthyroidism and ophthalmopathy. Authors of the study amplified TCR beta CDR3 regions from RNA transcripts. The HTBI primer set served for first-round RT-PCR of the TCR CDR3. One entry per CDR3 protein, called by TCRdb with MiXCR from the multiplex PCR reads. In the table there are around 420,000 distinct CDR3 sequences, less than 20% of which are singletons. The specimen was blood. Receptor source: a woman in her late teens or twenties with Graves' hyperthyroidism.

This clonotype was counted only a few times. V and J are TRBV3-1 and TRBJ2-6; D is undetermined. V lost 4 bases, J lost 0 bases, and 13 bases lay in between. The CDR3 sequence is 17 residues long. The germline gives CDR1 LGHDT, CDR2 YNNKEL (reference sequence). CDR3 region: CASSLGVSSSGANVLTF. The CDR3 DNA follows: TGTGCCAGCAGCCTGGGCGTCAGTTCCTCTGGGGCCAACGTCCTGACTTTC.

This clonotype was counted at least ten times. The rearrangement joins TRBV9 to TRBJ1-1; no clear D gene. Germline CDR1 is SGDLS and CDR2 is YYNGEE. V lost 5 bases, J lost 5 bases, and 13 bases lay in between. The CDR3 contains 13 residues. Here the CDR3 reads CASSDELETEAFF. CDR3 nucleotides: TGTGCCAGCAGTGATGAACTGGAAACTGAAGCTTTCTTT. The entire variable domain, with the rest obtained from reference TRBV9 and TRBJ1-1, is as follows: DSGVTQTPKHLITATGQRVTLRCSPRSGDLSVYWYQQSLDQGLQFLIQYYNGEERAKGNILERFSAQQFPDLHSELNLSSLELGDSALYFCASSDELETEAFFGQGTRLTVV.

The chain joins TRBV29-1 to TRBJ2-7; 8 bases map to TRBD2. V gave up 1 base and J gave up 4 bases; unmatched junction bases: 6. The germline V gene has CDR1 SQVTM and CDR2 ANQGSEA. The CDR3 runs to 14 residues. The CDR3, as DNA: TGCAGCGTTGAAGCAAGCGGGAGTAGTTACGAGCAGTACTTC. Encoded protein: CSVEASGSSYEQYF.

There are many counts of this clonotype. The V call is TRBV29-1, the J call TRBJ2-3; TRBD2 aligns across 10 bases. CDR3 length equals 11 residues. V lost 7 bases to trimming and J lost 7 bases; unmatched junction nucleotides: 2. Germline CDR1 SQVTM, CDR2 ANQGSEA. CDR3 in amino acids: CSGLAGNTQYF. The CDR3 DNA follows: TGCAGCGGACTAGCGGGTAATACGCAGTATTTT.

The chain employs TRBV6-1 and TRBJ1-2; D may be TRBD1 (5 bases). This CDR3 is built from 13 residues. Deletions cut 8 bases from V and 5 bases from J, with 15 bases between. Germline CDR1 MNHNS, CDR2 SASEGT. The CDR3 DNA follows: TGTGCCAGCCTTTGGGGCGTTGGGTATGGCTACACCTTC. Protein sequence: CASLWGVGYGYTF.

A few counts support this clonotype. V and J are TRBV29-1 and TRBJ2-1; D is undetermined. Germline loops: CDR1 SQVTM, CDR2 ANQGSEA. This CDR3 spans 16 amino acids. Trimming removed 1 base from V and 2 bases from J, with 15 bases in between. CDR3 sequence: CSVEVVSINPYNEQFF. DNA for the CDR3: TGCAGCGTTGAAGTCGTTTCCATCAACCCCTACAATGAGCAGTTCTTC.

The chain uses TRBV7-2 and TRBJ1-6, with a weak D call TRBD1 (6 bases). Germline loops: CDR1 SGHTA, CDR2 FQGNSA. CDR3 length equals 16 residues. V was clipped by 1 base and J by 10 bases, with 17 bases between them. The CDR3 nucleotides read TGTGCCAGCAGCTTAGGGCCGGGGGCGCAGGTGTCACCCCTCCACTTT. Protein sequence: CASSLGPGAQVSPLHF.

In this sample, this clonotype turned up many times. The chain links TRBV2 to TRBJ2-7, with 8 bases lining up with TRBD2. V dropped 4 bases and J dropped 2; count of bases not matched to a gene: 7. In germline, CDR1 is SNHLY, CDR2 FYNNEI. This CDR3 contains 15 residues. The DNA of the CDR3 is TGTGCCAGCAGTGGCAATAGCGGGGAAACCTACGAGCAGTACTTC. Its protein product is CASSGNSGETYEQYF.

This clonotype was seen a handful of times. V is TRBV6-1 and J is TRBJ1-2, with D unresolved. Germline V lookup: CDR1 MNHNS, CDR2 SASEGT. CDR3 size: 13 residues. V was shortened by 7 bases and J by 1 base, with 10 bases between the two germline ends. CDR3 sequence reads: CASTRGDNYGYTF. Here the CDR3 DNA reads TGTGCCAGCACCCGAGGAGATAACTATGGCTACACCTTC.

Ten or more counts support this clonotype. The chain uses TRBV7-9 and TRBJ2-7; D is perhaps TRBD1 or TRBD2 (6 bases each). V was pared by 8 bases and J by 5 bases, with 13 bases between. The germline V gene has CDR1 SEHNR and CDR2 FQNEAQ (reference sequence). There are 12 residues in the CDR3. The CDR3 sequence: CASLGGANEQYF. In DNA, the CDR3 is TGTGCCAGCCTGGGGGGCGCGAACGAGCAGTACTTC.

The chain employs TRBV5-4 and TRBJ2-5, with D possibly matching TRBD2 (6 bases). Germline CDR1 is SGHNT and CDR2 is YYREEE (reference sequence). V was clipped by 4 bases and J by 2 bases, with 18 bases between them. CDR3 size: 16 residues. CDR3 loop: CASSPSGARTQETQYF. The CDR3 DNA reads TGTGCCAGCAGCCCGTCGGGAGCGCGAACTCAAGAGACCCAGTACTTC.

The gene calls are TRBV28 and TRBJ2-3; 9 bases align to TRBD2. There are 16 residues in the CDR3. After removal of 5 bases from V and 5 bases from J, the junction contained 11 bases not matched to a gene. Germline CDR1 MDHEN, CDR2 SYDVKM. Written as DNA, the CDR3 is TGTGCCAGCAGTACCGTAGCGGGAGAGTTTGAAGATACGCAGTATTTT. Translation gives CASSTVAGEFEDTQYF. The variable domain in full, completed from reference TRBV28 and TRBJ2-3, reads DVKVTQSSRYLVKRTGEKVFLECVQDMDHENMFWYRQDPGLGLRLIYFSYDVKMKEKGDIPEGYSVSREKKERFSLILESASTNQTSMYLCASSTVAGEFEDTQYFGPGTRLTVL.

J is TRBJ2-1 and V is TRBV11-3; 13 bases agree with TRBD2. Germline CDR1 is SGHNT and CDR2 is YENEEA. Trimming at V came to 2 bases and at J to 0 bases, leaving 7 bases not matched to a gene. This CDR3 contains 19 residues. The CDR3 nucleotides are TGTGCCAGCAGCTTATCGACTAGCGGGGGGACCCGCTCCTACAATGAGCAGTTCTTC. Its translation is CASSLSTSGGTRSYNEQFF. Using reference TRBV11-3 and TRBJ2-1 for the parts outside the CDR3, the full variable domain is EAGVVQSPRYKIIEKKQPVAFWCNPISGHNTLYWYLQNLGQGPELLIRYENEEAVDDSQLPKDRFSAERLKGVDSTLKIQPAELGDSAVYLCASSLSTSGGTRSYNEQFFGPGTRLTVL.

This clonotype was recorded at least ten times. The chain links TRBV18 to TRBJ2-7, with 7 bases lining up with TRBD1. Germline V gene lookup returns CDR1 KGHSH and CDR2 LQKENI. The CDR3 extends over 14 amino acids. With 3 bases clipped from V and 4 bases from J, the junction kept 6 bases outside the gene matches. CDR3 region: CASSPGTEPYEQYF. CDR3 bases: TGTGCCAGCTCACCCGGGACAGAGCCTTACGAGCAGTACTTC.

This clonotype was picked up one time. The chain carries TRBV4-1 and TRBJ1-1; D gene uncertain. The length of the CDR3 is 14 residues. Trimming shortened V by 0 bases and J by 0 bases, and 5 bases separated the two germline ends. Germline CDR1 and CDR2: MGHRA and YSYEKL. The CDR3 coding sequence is TGCGCCAGCAGCCAAGATGGTCTGAACACTGAAGCTTTCTTT. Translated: CASSQDGLNTEAFF.

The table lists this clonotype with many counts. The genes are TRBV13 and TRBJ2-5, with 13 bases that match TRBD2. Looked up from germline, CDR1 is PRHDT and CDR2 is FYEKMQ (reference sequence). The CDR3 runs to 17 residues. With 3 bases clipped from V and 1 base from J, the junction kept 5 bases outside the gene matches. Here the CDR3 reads CASSLGLAGTSQETQYF. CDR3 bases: TGTGCCAGCAGCTTGGGACTAGCGGGAACTTCCCAAGAGACCCAGTACTTC.

DNA for the CDR3: TGCGCCAGCAGCCAACATCGGGGGGGGGTCACCTACGAGCAGTACTTC. Amino acids: CASSQHRGGVTYEQYF. The chain carries TRBV4-1 and TRBJ2-7; 8 bases agree with TRBD2. This CDR3 is 16 amino acids long. Germline V CDR1 and CDR2: MGHRA, YSYEKL. After removal of 2 bases from V and 2 bases from J, the junction contained 8 bases not matched to a gene.

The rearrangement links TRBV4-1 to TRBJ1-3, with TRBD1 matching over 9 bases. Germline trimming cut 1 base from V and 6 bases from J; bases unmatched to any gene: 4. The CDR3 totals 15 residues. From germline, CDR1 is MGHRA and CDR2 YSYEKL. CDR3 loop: CASSQGLQGANTIYF. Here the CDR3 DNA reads TGCGCCAGCAGCCAAGGACTACAGGGGGCAAACACCATATATTTT.

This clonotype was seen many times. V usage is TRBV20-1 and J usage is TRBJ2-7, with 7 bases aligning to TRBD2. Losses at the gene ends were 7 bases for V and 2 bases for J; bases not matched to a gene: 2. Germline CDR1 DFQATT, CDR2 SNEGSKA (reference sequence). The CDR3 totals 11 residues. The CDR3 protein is CSVAGAYEQYF. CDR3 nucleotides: TGCAGTGTTGCGGGGGCCTACGAGCAGTACTTC.

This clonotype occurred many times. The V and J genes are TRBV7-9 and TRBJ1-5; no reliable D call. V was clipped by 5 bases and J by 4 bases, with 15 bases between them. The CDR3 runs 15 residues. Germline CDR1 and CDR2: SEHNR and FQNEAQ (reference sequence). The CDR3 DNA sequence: TGTGCCAGCAGCCGAGACGGGTGGGGAAATCAGCCCCAGCATTTT. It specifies CASSRDGWGNQPQHF.

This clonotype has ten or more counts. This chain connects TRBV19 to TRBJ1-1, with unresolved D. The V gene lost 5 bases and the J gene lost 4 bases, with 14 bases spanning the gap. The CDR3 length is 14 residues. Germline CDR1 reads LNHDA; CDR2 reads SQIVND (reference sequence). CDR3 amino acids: CASSPRRAVTEAFF. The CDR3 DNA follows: TGTGCCAGTAGTCCAAGGAGGGCAGTCACTGAAGCTTTCTTT. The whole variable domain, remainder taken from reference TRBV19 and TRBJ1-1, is DGGITQSPKYLFRKEGQNVTLSCEQNLNHDAMYWYRQDPGQGLRLIYYSQIVNDFQKGDIAEGYSVSREKKESFPLTVTSAQKNPTAFYLCASSPRRAVTEAFFGQGTRLTVV.

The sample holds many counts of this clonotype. The CDR3 here is CASSFRQGETQYF. Written as DNA, the CDR3 is TGTGCCAGCAGTTTTCGGCAGGGTGAGACCCAGTACTTC. The rearrangement uses TRBV12-3 or TRBV12-4 and TRBJ2-5; D is possibly TRBD1 (5 bases). The length of the CDR3 is 13 residues. V dropped 3 bases and J dropped 5 bases, with 10 bases sitting between them.

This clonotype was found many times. In nucleotides, the CDR3 is TGTGCCAGCAGTCAAACTAGCGGGACCGCCTCCTACGAGCAGTACTTC. Translating it yields CASSQTSGTASYEQYF. This sequence joins TRBV12-3 or TRBV12-4 and TRBJ2-7, with TRBD2 matching over 10 bases. The CDR3 length is 16 residues. The junction had 7 bases not matched to a gene; V was cut back by 5 bases and J by 0 bases.

CDR3 coding DNA: TGTGCCACCGAGGCTTTGGGGCAGCCCCAGCATTTT. Amino acid sequence: CATEALGQPQHF. The chain recombines TRBV24-1 with TRBJ1-5; no definite D call. The CDR3 length is 12 residues. Trimming removed 9 bases at V and 7 bases at J, with 12 bases between. Germline V gene sequence: CDR1 KGHDR, CDR2 SFDVKD.

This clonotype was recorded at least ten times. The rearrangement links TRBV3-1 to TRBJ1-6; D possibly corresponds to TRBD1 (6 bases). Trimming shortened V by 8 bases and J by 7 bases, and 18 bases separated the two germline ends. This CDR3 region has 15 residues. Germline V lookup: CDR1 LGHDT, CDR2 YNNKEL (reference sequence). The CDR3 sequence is CASGKEGGRNSPLHF. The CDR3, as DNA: TGTGCCAGCGGAAAAGAGGGGGGCCGGAATTCACCCCTCCACTTT.

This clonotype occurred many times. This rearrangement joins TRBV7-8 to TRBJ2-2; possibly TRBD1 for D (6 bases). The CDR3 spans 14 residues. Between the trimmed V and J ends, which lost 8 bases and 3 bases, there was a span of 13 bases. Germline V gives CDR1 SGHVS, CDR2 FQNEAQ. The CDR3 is CASGRTVDTGELFF. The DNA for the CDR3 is TGTGCCAGCGGAAGGACAGTCGACACCGGGGAGCTGTTTTTT.

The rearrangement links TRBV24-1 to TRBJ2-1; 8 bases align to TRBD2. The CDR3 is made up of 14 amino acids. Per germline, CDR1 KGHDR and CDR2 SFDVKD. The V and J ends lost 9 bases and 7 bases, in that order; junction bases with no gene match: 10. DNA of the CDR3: TGTGCCACCGGTTCCGCGGGGGGATATAATGAGCAGTTCTTC. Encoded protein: CATGSAGGYNEQFF.

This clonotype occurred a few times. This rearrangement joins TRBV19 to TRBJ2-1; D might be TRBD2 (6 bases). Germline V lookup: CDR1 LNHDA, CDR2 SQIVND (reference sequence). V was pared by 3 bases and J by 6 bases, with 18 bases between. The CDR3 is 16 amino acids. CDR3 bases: TGTGCCAGTAGTATCGGTACGGCGGGAAGAGGCAATGAGCAGTTCTTC. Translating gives CASSIGTAGRGNEQFF.

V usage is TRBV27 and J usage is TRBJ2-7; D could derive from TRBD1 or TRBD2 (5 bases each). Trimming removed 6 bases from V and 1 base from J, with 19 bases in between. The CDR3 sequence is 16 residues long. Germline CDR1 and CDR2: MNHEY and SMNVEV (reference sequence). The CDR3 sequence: CASSATSGTVSYEQYF. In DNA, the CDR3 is TGTGCCAGCAGCGCGACCTCCGGGACGGTATCCTACGAGCAGTACTTC.

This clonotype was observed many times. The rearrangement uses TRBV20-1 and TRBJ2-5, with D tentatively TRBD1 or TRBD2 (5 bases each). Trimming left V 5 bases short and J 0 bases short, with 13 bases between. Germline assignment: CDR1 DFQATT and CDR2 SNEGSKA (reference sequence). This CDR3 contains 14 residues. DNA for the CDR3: TGCAGTGCTTCCGGGACGGTAGACCAAGAGACCCAGTACTTC. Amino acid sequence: CSASGTVDQETQYF.